The 26 T cell receptor beta chains below all came from one sample that was sequenced in a study of vaccination and CD4 T cells after COVID-19. Documented treatment: roughly 10-day PBMC culture with coronavirus spike peptide pools or control peptides (ViraFEST assay). Oncomine TCR Beta short-read sequencing was applied to DNA from cultured CD4+ T cells. TCRdb re-called the PCR reads through MiXCR, storing one row per CDR3 protein. The data show 5,700 or so distinct CDR3 sequences, 44% seen once. For these TCRs, the target antigens are not known. Sequencing input: CD4+ T cells from blood, cultured in vitro. The receptors were sampled from a human donor who had recovered from COVID-19.

This clonotype has a single count. This chain joins TRBV15 and TRBJ1-2, with 8 bases fitting TRBD1. V shed 0 bases and J 7 bases; nucleotides not matched to a gene: 13. Per the germline V gene, CDR1 is LNHNV and CDR2 is YYDKDF (reference sequence). The CDR3 has 17 amino acids. CDR3 nucleotide sequence: TGTGCCACCAGCAGAGATCGGTTGGGGCAGGGGGCTGGTGGCTACACCTTC. Translation: CATSRDRLGQGAGGYTF. The complete variable domain, with remaining parts taken from reference TRBV15 and TRBJ1-2, reads DAMVIQNPRYQVTQFGKPVTLSCSQTLNHNVMYWYQQKSSQAPKLLFHYYDKDFNNEADTPDNFQSRRPNTSFCFLDIRSPGLGDTAMYLCATSRDRLGQGAGGYTFGSGTRLTVV.

The chain joins TRBV7-9 to TRBJ2-5; D is uncertain. The germline V gene has CDR1 SEHNR and CDR2 FQNEAQ (reference sequence). The CDR3 consists of 13 residues. Trimming stripped 2 bases from V and 9 bases from J, with 13 bases between. This CDR3 is CASSLNGPQAQYF. CDR3 in DNA: TGTGCCAGCAGCTTAAACGGACCGCAGGCCCAGTACTTC.

CDR3 region: CASSNQGAGETQYF. CDR3 DNA: TGTGCCAGCAGCAACCAGGGGGCAGGAGAGACCCAGTACTTC. The gene calls are TRBV7-9 and TRBJ2-5, with TRBD1 identical over 8 bases. The CDR3 contains 14 residues. Germline V CDR1 and CDR2: SEHNR, FQNEAQ (reference sequence). V gave up 5 bases and J gave up 4 bases; unmatched junction bases: 6.

About this clonotype: A much larger clone differs from this one at a single base, so this may be a read error. The chain recombines TRBV20-1 with TRBJ1-2; D perhaps matches TRBD1 (6 bases). Germline V gene sequence: CDR1 DFQATT, CDR2 SNEGSKA (reference sequence). CDR3 length equals 12 residues. The CDR3 DNA reads as TGCGGTGCCATTACAGGGTTCCGGGGCTACACCTTC. Its translation is CGAITGFRGYTF.

This rearrangement joins TRBV7-2 to TRBJ2-7; D unclear. Germline CDR1 reads SGHTA; CDR2 reads FQGNSA. The CDR3 runs 12 residues. V lost 4 bases and J 6 bases, leaving 10 bases between the germline ends. CDR3 in DNA: TGTGCCAGCAGCTGGGTGGGATCCGAGCAGTACTTC. Its protein is CASSWVGSEQYF.

The chain has TRBV11-3 and TRBJ2-7; TRBD2 matches at 9 bases. The CDR3 has 14 residues. Trimming at V came to 8 bases and at J to 4 bases, leaving 9 bases not matched to a gene. Germline V CDR1 and CDR2: SGHNT, YENEEA. CDR3 residues: CASGRGGGRYEQYF. The CDR3 coding sequence is TGTGCCAGCGGACGCGGGGGGGGGAGGTACGAGCAGTACTTC.

This clonotype rates as medium-sized. V gene TRBV20-1 combines with J gene TRBJ1-5; 7 bases agree with TRBD1. V dropped 4 bases and J dropped 2; count of bases not matched to a gene: 2. CDR1 and CDR2 from the germline V gene are DFQATT and SNEGSKA (reference sequence). The length of the CDR3 is 13 residues. The DNA of the CDR3 is TGCAGTGCTACCACAGGGGGCAATCAGCCCCAGCATTTT. Its protein product is CSATTGGNQPQHF.

By share, this clonotype counts as medium-sized (0.01 to 0.1%). This chain links TRBV20-1 with TRBJ1-2; D unresolved. CDR1 and CDR2 from the germline V gene are DFQATT and SNEGSKA (reference sequence). The CDR3 length is 13 residues. V dropped 1 base and J dropped 0 bases, with 6 bases sitting between them. The CDR3 here is CSARVGSNYGYTF. DNA of the CDR3: TGCAGTGCTAGAGTAGGATCTAACTATGGCTACACCTTC.

The chain combines TRBV29-1 with TRBJ2-7; no definite D call. The length of the CDR3 is 11 residues. V was cut by 3 bases and J by 6 bases, with 9 bases left in between. The germline gives CDR1 SQVTM, CDR2 ANQGSEA. The CDR3 reads CSVEAPGEQYF. In DNA, the CDR3 is TGCAGCGTTGAGGCTCCGGGCGAGCAGTACTTC.

This chain links TRBV20-1 with TRBJ2-3, with 7 positions matching TRBD2. Germline loops: CDR1 DFQATT, CDR2 SNEGSKA (reference sequence). The CDR3 is made up of 13 amino acids. The trim removed 7 bases at V and 0 bases at J, leaving 4 bases unmatched. For the CDR3, the DNA is TGCAGTGGGGGCGGGGGTAGCACAGATACGCAGTATTTT. Amino acid sequence: CSGGGGSTDTQYF.

This sequence joins TRBV20-1 and TRBJ2-5; 15 bases are shared with TRBD2. Germline-derived CDR1 and CDR2 are DFQATT and SNEGSKA (reference sequence). V lost 6 bases to trimming and J lost 5 bases; unmatched junction nucleotides: 1. This CDR3 is 13 amino acids long. The CDR3 spells CSAGTSGRETQYF. CDR3 DNA: TGCAGTGCCGGGACTAGCGGGAGGGAGACCCAGTACTTC.

This clonotype has just one count. The rearrangement links TRBV20-1 to TRBJ1-1; D call uncertain. Trimming cost V 1 base and J 1 base, with 7 bases left between them. This CDR3 region has 13 residues. In germline, CDR1 is DFQATT, CDR2 SNEGSKA (reference sequence). The DNA of the CDR3 is TGCAGTGCTAGAGTTGGAACGAACACTGAAGCTTTCTTT. The encoded protein is CSARVGTNTEAFF.

Regarding this clonotype: A read error may explain this, as a much larger clone is one base away. This chain uses TRBV20-1 with TRBJ2-5; 8 bases fit TRBD2. The CDR3 runs 14 residues. Trimming at V came to 5 bases and at J to 7 bases, leaving 12 bases not matched to a gene. CDR1 and CDR2 (germline): DFQATT, SNEGSKA (reference sequence). This CDR3 reads CSAPPAGALGTQYF. In DNA form, the CDR3 reads TGCAGTGCTCCGCCAGCGGGGGCTCTTGGGACCCAGTACTTC.

The chain joins TRBV7-2 to TRBJ2-7; D is uncertain. The germline V gene encodes CDR1 SGHTA and CDR2 FQGNSA. The CDR3 length is 13 residues. Trimming took 0 bases from V and 2 from J, leaving 5 bases between them. The CDR3 DNA sequence: TGTGCCAGCAGCTTAGCCAGGACCTACGAGCAGTACTTC. Protein sequence: CASSLARTYEQYF. Full variable domain (remainder filled in from reference TRBV7-2 and TRBJ2-7): GAGVSQSPSNKVTEKGKDVELRCDPISGHTALYWYRQSLGQGLEFLIYFQGNSAPDKSGLPSDRFSAERTGGSVSTLTIQRTQQEDSAVYLCASSLARTYEQYFGPGTRLTVT.

This chain connects TRBV6-2 or TRBV6-3 to TRBJ2-1, with D uncertain. CDR1 and CDR2 from the germline V gene are MNHEY and SVGEGT. The CDR3 has 11 residues. The V end was cut by 5 bases, the J end by 6 bases, with 5 bases between. CDR3 coding DNA: TGTGCCAGCAGTGATGGCAATGAGCAGTTCTTC. Amino acid sequence: CASSDGNEQFF.

This chain uses TRBV6-1 with TRBJ2-5; 9 nucleotides match TRBD1. J lost 5 bases, V lost 7 bases, and 11 bases had no gene match. This CDR3 is 15 amino acids long. From germline, CDR1 is MNHNS and CDR2 SASEGT. The CDR3 bases are TGTGCCAGCACCCCCGGGGGACAGGGCTGGGAGACCCAGTACTTC. Its protein is CASTPGGQGWETQYF.

The chain combines TRBV7-9 with TRBJ1-1; D unresolved. The CDR3 contains 13 residues. Germline lookup yields CDR1 SEHNR and CDR2 FQNEAQ (reference sequence). Trimming removed 1 base from V and 0 bases from J, with 3 bases in between. The CDR3 region has the DNA TGTGCCAGCAGCTTAGGAATGAACACTGAAGCTTTCTTT. It specifies CASSLGMNTEAFF.

J is TRBJ2-7 and V is TRBV5-6; 14 nucleotides match TRBD2. The V gene's germline CDR1 is SGHDT and CDR2 YYEEEE. V was clipped by 7 bases and J by 5 bases; unmatched bases: 5. This CDR3 has 14 amino acids. The CDR3 DNA follows: TGTGCCAGCGGGGGACTAGCGGGGGAGCACGAGCAGTACTTC. Its translation is CASGGLAGEHEQYF.

The CDR3 sequence: CAISDGSGRNQPQHF. The CDR3 region has the DNA TGTGCCATCAGTGACGGCTCCGGACGCAATCAGCCCCAGCATTTT. V and J are TRBV10-3 and TRBJ1-5, with no clear D. Trimming took 3 bases from V and 2 from J, leaving 11 bases between them. CDR1 and CDR2 from the germline V gene are ENHRY and SYGVKD. This CDR3 has 15 amino acids.

This chain joins TRBV7-8 and TRBJ2-7; D gene ambiguous. The germline V gene has CDR1 SGHVS and CDR2 FQNEAQ. V lost 1 base and J 5 bases, leaving 6 bases between the germline ends. The CDR3 has 12 amino acids. The CDR3 spells CASSLGVDEQYF. As DNA, the CDR3 is TGTGCCAGCAGCTTAGGTGTGGACGAGCAGTACTTC.

The CDR3 coding sequence is TGCAGTGCCCAGGTGGGGGGGCGAGGGTCCTACGAGCAGTACTTC. This translates into CSAQVGGRGSYEQYF. The chain uses TRBV20-1 and TRBJ2-7; TRBD2 is a possible D gene (7 bases). The CDR3 length is 15 residues. Germline loops: CDR1 DFQATT, CDR2 SNEGSKA (reference sequence). Trimming left V 6 bases short and J 1 base short, with 19 bases between.

The chain is built from TRBV2 and TRBJ1-2, with 8 bases fitting TRBD1. The CDR3 is made up of 14 amino acids. V shed 6 bases and J 4 bases; nucleotides not matched to a gene: 7. Germline CDR1 SNHLY, CDR2 FYNNEI. The CDR3 DNA follows: TGTGCCAGCAGGGCAGGGGGCTATGGCTATGGCTACACCTTC. Its protein is CASRAGGYGYGYTF.

The sample holds a few counts of this clonotype. The chain links TRBV28 to TRBJ2-7; D is possibly TRBD2 (6 bases). The V gene lost 7 bases and the J gene lost 2 bases, with 12 bases spanning the gap. Germline CDR1 is MDHEN and CDR2 is SYDVKM. The CDR3 has 13 amino acids. The CDR3: CASTHGGTYEQYF. The CDR3 nucleotides are TGTGCCAGCACCCATGGGGGGACCTACGAGCAGTACTTC.

The chain uses TRBV15 and TRBJ2-1; perhaps TRBD1 as D (5 bases). Germline CDR1 is LNHNV and CDR2 is YYDKDF (reference sequence). Between the trimmed V and J ends, which lost 3 bases and 8 bases, there was a span of 20 bases. The CDR3 has 16 residues. Here the CDR3 reads CATSRGSGFRQYEQFF. In nucleotides, the CDR3 is TGTGCCACCAGCAGGGGATCAGGGTTTAGACAATATGAGCAGTTCTTC.

The rearrangement joins TRBV20-1 to TRBJ1-1; the D is unclear. The CDR3 covers 13 residues. V was cut by 6 bases and J by 5 bases, with 16 bases left in between. The germline V gene encodes CDR1 DFQATT and CDR2 SNEGSKA (reference sequence). The CDR3 loop reads CSAPAGVRTEAFF. The CDR3 DNA follows: TGCAGTGCACCTGCCGGGGTGCGAACTGAAGCTTTCTTT.

V usage is TRBV20-1 and J usage is TRBJ2-5, with a weak D call TRBD1 (5 bases). The CDR3 extends over 13 amino acids. V was trimmed by 6 bases and J by 5 bases, leaving 16 bases between them. Germline V gene data show CDR1 as DFQATT and CDR2 as SNEGSKA (reference sequence). The CDR3 here is CSAALGAEETQYF. In DNA form, the CDR3 reads TGCAGTGCCGCCCTAGGGGCGGAGGAGACCCAGTACTTC.